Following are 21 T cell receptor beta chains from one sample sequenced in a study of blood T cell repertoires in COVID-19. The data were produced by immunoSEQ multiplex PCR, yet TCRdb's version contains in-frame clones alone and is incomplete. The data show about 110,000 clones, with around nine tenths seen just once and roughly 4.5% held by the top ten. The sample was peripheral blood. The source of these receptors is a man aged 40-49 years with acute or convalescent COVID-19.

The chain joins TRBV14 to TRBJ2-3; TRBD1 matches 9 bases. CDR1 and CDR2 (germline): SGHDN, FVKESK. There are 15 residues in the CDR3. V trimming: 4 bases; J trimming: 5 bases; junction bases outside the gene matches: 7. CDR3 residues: CASSPRTGVRDTQYF. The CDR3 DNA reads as TGTGCCAGCAGCCCCCGGACAGGGGTGAGAGATACGCAGTATTTT.

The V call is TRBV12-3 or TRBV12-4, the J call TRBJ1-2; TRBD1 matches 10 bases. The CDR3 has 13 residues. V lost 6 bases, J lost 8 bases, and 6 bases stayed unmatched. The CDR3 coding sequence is TGTGCCAGCAGCCTAGACAGGGGGCTAGGCTACACCTTC. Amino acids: CASSLDRGLGYTF.

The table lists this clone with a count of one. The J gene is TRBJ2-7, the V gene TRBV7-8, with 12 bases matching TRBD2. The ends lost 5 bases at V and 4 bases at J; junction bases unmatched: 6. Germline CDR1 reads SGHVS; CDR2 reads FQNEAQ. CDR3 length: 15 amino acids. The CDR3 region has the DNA TGTGCCAGCAGCGCCCGACTAGCGGGGGTTTACGAGCAGTACTTC. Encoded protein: CASSARLAGVYEQYF.

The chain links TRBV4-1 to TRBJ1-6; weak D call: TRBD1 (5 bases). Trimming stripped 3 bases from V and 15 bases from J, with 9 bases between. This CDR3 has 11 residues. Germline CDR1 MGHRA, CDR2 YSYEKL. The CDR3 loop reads CASSHGGDLHF. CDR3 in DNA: TGCGCCAGCAGCCATGGAGGGGACCTCCACTTT.

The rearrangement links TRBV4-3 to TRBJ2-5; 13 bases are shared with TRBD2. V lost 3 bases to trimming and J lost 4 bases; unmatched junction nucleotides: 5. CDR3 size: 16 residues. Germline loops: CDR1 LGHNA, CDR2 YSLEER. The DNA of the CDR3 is TGCGCCAGCAGCCACTCCGGGACTAGCGGGGTAGAGACCCAGTACTTC. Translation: CASSHSGTSGVETQYF.

The DNA for the CDR3 is TGCGCCAGCAGCCAACTAGAATCCCGCCTGGCTCCTGGGGCCAACGTCCTGACTTTC. Translation: CASSQLESRLAPGANVLTF. The gene calls are TRBV4-1 and TRBJ2-6, with no clear D. V dropped 2 bases and J dropped 2 bases, with 19 bases sitting between them. This CDR3 is built from 19 residues. In germline, CDR1 is MGHRA, CDR2 YSYEKL.

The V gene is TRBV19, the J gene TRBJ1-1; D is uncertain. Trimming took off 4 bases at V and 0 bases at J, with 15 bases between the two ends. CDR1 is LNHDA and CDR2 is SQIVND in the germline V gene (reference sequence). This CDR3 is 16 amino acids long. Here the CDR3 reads CASSTGGSTMNTEAFF. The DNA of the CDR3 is TGTGCCAGTAGTACGGGAGGTTCCACAATGAACACTGAAGCTTTCTTT.

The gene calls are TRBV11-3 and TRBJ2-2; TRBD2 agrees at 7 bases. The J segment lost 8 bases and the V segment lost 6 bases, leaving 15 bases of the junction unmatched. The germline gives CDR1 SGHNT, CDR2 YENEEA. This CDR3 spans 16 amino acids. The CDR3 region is CASSKGLVASLGELFF. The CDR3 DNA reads TGTGCCAGCAGTAAAGGACTAGTAGCAAGTTTGGGGGAGCTGTTTTTT.

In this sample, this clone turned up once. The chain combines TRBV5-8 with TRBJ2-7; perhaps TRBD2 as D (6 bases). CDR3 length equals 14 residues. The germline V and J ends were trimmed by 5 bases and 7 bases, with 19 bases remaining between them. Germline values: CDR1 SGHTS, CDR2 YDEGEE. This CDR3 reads CASSGLQAGGEQYF. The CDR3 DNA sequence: TGTGCCAGCAGTGGACTCCAGGCTGGGGGGGAGCAGTACTTC.

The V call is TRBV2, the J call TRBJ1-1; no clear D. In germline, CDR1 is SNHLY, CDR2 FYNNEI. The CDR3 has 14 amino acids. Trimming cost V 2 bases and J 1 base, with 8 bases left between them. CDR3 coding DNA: TGTGCCAGCAGTGAACGCCGAGGGAACACTGAAGCTTTCTTT. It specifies CASSERRGNTEAFF.

The CDR3 coding sequence is TGTGCCAGCTCAACCGTCGGCTCCTACAATGAGCAGTTCTTC. This sequence encodes CASSTVGSYNEQFF. The chain links TRBV18 to TRBJ2-1, with D hard to call. The germline CDR1 and CDR2 sequences are KGHSH and LQKENI. The CDR3 sequence is 14 residues long. With 5 bases removed from V and 0 bases from J, the gap between germline ends came to 8 bases.

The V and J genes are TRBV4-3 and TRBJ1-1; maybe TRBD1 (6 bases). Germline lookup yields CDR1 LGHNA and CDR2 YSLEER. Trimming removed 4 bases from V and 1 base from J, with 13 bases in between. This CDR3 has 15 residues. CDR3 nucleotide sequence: TGCGCCAGCAGCCGCAACTACAGGGAGAACACTGAAGCTTTCTTT. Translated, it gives CASSRNYRENTEAFF.

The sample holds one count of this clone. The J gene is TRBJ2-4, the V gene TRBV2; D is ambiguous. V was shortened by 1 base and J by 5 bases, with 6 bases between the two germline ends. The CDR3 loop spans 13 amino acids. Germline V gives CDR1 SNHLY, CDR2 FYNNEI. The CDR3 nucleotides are TGTGCCAGCAGTGAAGGTACTGAAAACATTCAGTACTTC. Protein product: CASSEGTENIQYF.

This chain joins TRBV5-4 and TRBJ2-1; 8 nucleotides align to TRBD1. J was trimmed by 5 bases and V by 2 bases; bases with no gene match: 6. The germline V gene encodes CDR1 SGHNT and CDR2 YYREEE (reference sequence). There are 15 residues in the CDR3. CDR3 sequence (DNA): TGTGCCAGCAGCTTCTCGACAGGGGTCCACAATGAGCAGTTCTTC. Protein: CASSFSTGVHNEQFF.

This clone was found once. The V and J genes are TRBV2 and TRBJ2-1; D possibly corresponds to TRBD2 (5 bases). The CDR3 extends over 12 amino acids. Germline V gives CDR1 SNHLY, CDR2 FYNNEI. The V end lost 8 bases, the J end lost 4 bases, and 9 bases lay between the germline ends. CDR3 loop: CASAPGYNEQFF. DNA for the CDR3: TGTGCCAGCGCCCCGGGGTACAATGAGCAGTTCTTC.

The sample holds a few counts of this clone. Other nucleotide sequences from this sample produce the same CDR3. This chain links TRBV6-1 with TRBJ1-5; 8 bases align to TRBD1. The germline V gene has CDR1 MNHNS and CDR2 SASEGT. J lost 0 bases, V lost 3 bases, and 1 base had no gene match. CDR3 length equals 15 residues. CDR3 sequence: CASSDTGGSNQPQHF. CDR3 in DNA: TGTGCCAGCAGTGATACAGGGGGTAGCAATCAGCCCCAGCATTTT.

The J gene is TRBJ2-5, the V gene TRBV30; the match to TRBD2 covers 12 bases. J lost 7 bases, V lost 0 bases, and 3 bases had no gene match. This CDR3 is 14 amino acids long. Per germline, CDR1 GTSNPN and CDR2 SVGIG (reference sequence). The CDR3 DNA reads TGTGCCTGGAGTGTGACTAGCGGGAGTGGGACCCAGTACTTC. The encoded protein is CAWSVTSGSGTQYF.

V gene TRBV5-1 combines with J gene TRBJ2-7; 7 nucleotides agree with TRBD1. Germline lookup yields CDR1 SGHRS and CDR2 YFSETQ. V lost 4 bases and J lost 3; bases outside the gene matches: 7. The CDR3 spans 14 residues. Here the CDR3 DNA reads TGCGCCAGCAGCAGGACAGGAGGCGACTACGAGCAGTACTTC. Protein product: CASSRTGGDYEQYF.

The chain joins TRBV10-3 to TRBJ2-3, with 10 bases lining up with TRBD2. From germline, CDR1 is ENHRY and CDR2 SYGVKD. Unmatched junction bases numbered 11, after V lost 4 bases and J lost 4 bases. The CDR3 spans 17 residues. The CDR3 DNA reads TGTGCCATCAGTGTTTGGCCTAGCGGGAGAGTATCAGATACGCAGTATTTT. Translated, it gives CAISVWPSGRVSDTQYF.

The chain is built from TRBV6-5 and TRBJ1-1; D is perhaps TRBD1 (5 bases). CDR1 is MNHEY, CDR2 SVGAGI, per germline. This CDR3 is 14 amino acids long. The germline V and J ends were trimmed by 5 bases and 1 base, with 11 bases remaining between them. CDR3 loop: CASSTRQTNTEAFF. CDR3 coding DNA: TGTGCCAGCAGTACCCGACAGACGAACACTGAAGCTTTCTTT.

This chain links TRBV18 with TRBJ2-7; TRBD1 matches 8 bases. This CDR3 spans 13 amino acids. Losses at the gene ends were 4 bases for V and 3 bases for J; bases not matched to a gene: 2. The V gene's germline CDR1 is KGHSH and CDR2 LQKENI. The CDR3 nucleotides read TGTGCCAGCTCACGGACAGGGCACTACGAGCAGTACTTC. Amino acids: CASSRTGHYEQYF.